The 2 T cell receptor beta chains in this list originate from one sample, sequenced in a study of blood T cell repertoires in COVID-19. Profiled with immunoSEQ multiplex PCR; TCRdb holds only in-frame clones, not every one. The data show 300,000 to 450,000 clones, around 87% seen once. Sequencing was performed on PBMCs or T cells enriched from blood (not recorded which). The receptors stem from a man aged 40-55 years in a cohort exposed to, infected with or recovered from COVID-19 (not recorded which).

This chain connects TRBV19 to TRBJ2-2; D uncertain. The CDR3 consists of 13 residues. From germline, CDR1 is LNHDA and CDR2 SQIVND (reference sequence). Trimming cost V 5 bases and J 1 base, with 5 bases left between them. CDR3 amino acids: CASSHQNTGELFF. The CDR3 DNA is TGTGCCAGTAGTCATCAGAACACCGGGGAGCTGTTTTTT.

The chain links TRBV28 to TRBJ2-7, with 9 bases aligning to TRBD1. Trimming cost V 4 bases and J 5 bases; bases outside gene matches: 12. The CDR3 runs to 16 residues. Germline V gene data show CDR1 as MDHEN and CDR2 as SYDVKM. The CDR3 region is CASSSNTWTGVDEQYF. The CDR3 nucleotides are TGTGCCAGCAGTTCAAACACCTGGACAGGGGTCGACGAGCAGTACTTC.